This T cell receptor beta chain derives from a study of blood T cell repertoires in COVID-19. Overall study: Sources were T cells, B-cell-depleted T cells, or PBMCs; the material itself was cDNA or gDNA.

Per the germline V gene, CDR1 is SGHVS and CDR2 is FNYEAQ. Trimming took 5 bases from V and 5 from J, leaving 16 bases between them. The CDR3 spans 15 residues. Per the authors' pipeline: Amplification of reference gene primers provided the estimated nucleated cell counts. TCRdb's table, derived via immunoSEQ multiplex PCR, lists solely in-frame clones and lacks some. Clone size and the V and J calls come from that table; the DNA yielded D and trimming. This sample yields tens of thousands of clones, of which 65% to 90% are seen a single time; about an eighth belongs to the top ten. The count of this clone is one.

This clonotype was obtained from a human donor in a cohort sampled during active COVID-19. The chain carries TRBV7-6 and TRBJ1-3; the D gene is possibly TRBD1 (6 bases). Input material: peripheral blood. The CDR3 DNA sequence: TGTGCCAGCAGCAACCGTGGGGGGGCACGAAACACCATATATTTT. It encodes CASSNRGGARNTIYF.